The clone carrying this T cell receptor beta chain qualifies as medium-sized. Its antigen is still unknown. TRBV12-4/TRBJ1-2 clonotypes were amplified with adaptor-ligated barcode primers. Each CDR3 protein is one row after TCRdb ran MiXCR on the multiplex PCR reads. The sample records some 800 distinct CDR3 sequences, approximately 18% being singletons. Study observations and caveats: Tumor Treg TCRs overlapped most with tumor naive CD4+ cells. Naive CD4+ cells shared about 14% of tumor Treg sequences. Tumor memory CD4+ T cell TCR gene usage was found to cluster with blood and lymph node memory CD4+ cells and with lymph node naive CD4+ cells.

Treg sorting used a CD4+CD25+CD127-/low gate. The CDR3 has 12 residues. V was trimmed by 5 bases and J by 8 bases, leaving 12 bases between them. Input material: Tregs sorted from blood. The chain is built from TRBV12-3 or TRBV12-4 and TRBJ1-2; no clear D gene. The TCR comes from a female donor with breast cancer. CDR3 sequence reads: CASSVTRGGYTF. The CDR3 DNA is TGTGCCAGCAGTGTGACGAGAGGAGGCTACACCTTC.